This T cell receptor beta chain was identified in a study of blood T cell repertoires in COVID-19 (dated by TCRdb to 2019 to 2021). Study-wide context: Samples covering the acute and convalescent phases of COVID-19 were provided by collaborators in the United States, Italy and Spain. Where available, HLA class I and class II types were taken from metadata supplied by the sample provider and were not determined by assay-based typing. Samples came from the ongoing ImmuneRACE study (first 160 participants) plus 1,254 subjects from 6 global collaborators. A freely available public database, intended as a resource for researchers studying the immune response to SARS-CoV-2, is where the repertoires were released. The material from the prospective study consisted of cDNA or gDNA derived from T cells, B-cell-depleted T cells, or PBMCs. Sample metadata almost always included a de-identified subject ID, COVID-19 status, age in years and sex. Subjects who had been exposed to COVID-19, were actively infected with it, or had recovered from it provided the deeply sampled blood TCRbeta repertoires that made up the dataset. Study-level results and caveats: Clinical and demographic metadata were provided uncurated, with the amount varying by source and participant.

The immunoSEQ Assay, a bias-controlled multiplex PCR, was used to amplify TCRbeta CDR3 regions from genomic DNA. For the original study's pipeline: The number of nucleated cells in each sample was estimated by amplification of reference gene primers within the assay. Sequence reads were collapsed and filtered to measure the absolute abundance of every unique TCRbeta CDR3 rearrangement. For each sample, productive Simpson clonality was calculated as the square root of Simpson's diversity index over productive rearrangements. Sourced from immuneACCESS, this table was stored by TCRdb with only in-frame sequences that have V and J called. A share of the clones is absent; for the studies checked, an unresolved V gene accounts for under half, and the remainder has no known explanation. From that table come the V and J calls and clone size; the DNA was used to work out D and trimming. This sample comprises under 200,000 clones, 89% of them detected only once. The leading ten clones occupy approximately 0.77% of the sample.

Participants in the prospective study were enrolled through a virtual design, were aged about 18 to 90 years, and lived in approximately 25 United States geographic areas. In the prospective study, cohorts were assigned on the basis of participant-reported clinical history obtained from a screening survey and a study questionnaire. For ImmuneRACE Cohort 3, a participant was defined as recovered based on two consecutive negative NP/OP PCR tests, clearance by a healthcare professional, or resolution of symptoms. Each participant in the prospective study had whole blood, serum and a nasopharyngeal or oropharyngeal swab collected by mobile phlebotomists. Prospective study participants could optionally give additional blood draws and questionnaires over an approximately two-month period. Before DNA extraction, blood samples from the prospective study were shipped at room temperature or frozen. Of note for this clone: Its antigen remains unidentified. No clone much larger than this one lies a single base away; base qualities are absent.

As encoded in the germline V gene, CDR1 is KGHSH while CDR2 is LQKENI. Trimming costs V 5 bases and J 0 bases, and their ends lie 14 bases apart. The CDR3, from cysteine to phenylalanine, totals 15 residues. The sequence is cut down to CDR3 DNA, 45 bases in frame from base 1. Sequenced input: PBMCs or T cells enriched from blood (not recorded which). This TCR derives from a woman younger than 30 who had recovered from COVID-19. The chain is made from TRBV18 and TRBJ2-7; the D gene is possibly TRBD1, with 7 bases matching. The sequenced DNA is TGTGCCAGCTCAGCTGGCGGGACAGCCTCCTACGAGCAGTACTTC. This encodes CASSAGGTASYEQYF.